The 12 T cell receptor beta chains given below trace back to one sample, sequenced in a study of T cell repertoires in cytomegalovirus infection. TCRdb fed the reads into MiXCR, producing one record per CDR3 protein. The sample shows around 260,000 distinct CDR3 sequences, roughly 9.1% of them seen only once. The sequenced sample consisted of PBMCs. These receptors originate from a human donor in good health (CMV status not recorded). Some clones in this sample may be carry-over from other donors' samples.

The chain is built from TRBV4-2 and TRBJ1-5; 7 bases align to TRBD1. This CDR3 region has 16 residues. CDR1 is LGHNA, CDR2 YNFKEQ, per germline. V shed 1 base and J 1 base; nucleotides not matched to a gene: 4. The CDR3 DNA sequence: TGTGCCAGCAGCCAAGTGGGGGGACAGAGCAATCAGCCCCAGCATTTT. Protein: CASSQVGGQSNQPQHF.

At least ten counts were recorded for this clonotype. The chain is built from TRBV7-6 and TRBJ2-1; a weak D match, TRBD1 (5 bases). Trimming removed 1 base from V and 8 bases from J, with 12 bases in between. The CDR3 covers 14 residues. Germline CDR1 is SGHVS and CDR2 is FNYEAQ. The CDR3 sequence is CASSLEGALDEQFF. CDR3 bases: TGTGCCAGCAGCTTAGAAGGGGCTCTCGATGAGCAGTTCTTC.

As DNA, the CDR3 is TGCGCCAGCAGTCAACAGGGGGCGATTAACTATGGCTACACCTTC. Encoded protein: CASSQQGAINYGYTF. V usage is TRBV5-1 and J usage is TRBJ1-2, with 9 bases fitting TRBD1. This CDR3 spans 15 amino acids. CDR1 and CDR2 from the germline V gene are SGHRS and YFSETQ. Unmatched junction bases numbered 6, after V lost 5 bases and J lost 1 base.

This clonotype has a count of ten or more. The V call is TRBV24-1, the J call TRBJ2-3; 9 bases align to TRBD1. Germline values: CDR1 KGHDR, CDR2 SFDVKD. CDR3 length: 15 residues. Germline trimming cut 7 bases from V and 2 bases from J; bases unmatched to any gene: 6. CDR3 coding DNA: TGTGCCACCAGCAGCCGGGACAGGGTCACAGATACGCAGTATTTT. Amino acids: CATSSRDRVTDTQYF.

V and J are TRBV20-1 and TRBJ1-1; TRBD1 matches at 9 bases. Germline V gene data show CDR1 as DFQATT and CDR2 as SNEGSKA (reference sequence). The CDR3 extends over 13 amino acids. Trimming removed 6 bases from V and 3 bases from J; junction bases left unmatched: 5. The CDR3 DNA follows: TGCAGTGCATTGGACAGGGGCGACACTGAAGCTTTCTTT. Translated: CSALDRGDTEAFF.

This clonotype was seen many times. The chain links TRBV7-2 to TRBJ1-1; maybe TRBD1 (5 bases). Trimming pared 5 bases from V and 5 bases from J, leaving 18 bases between. The CDR3 loop spans 15 amino acids. Germline V gene sequence: CDR1 SGHTA, CDR2 FQGNSA. CDR3 coding DNA: TGTGCCAGCAGCCAGGGACGCTCCTCAACGACTGAAGCTTTCTTT. Protein product: CASSQGRSSTTEAFF. Using reference TRBV7-2 and TRBJ1-1 for the parts outside the CDR3, the full variable domain is GAGVSQSPSNKVTEKGKDVELRCDPISGHTALYWYRQSLGQGLEFLIYFQGNSAPDKSGLPSDRFSAERTGGSVSTLTIQRTQQEDSAVYLCASSQGRSSTTEAFFGQGTRLTVV.

This clonotype has more than one count but fewer than ten. The chain joins TRBV18 to TRBJ2-7; D uncertain. CDR3 length equals 15 residues. V lost 2 bases and J 2 bases, leaving 13 bases between the germline ends. CDR1 and CDR2 (germline): KGHSH, LQKENI. The CDR3 region is CASSPGRSSTYEQYF. The CDR3, as DNA: TGTGCCAGCTCACCAGGACGATCGTCCACCTACGAGCAGTACTTC.

In its sample, this clonotype was seen many times. The J gene is TRBJ1-2, the V gene TRBV7-9; TRBD1 matches at 7 bases. V lost 0 bases, J lost 2 bases, and 6 bases stayed unmatched. This CDR3 contains 16 residues. Germline V gene sequence: CDR1 SEHNR, CDR2 FQNEAQ (reference sequence). CDR3 coding DNA: TGTGCCAGCAGCTTAGCGCGGCAGGGGGAAAACTATGGCTACACCTTC. Translated: CASSLARQGENYGYTF.

This clonotype was seen repeatedly, ten times or more. The V call is TRBV20-1, the J call TRBJ2-5; 9 nucleotides match TRBD1. Germline V gene data show CDR1 as DFQATT and CDR2 as SNEGSKA (reference sequence). The CDR3 loop spans 19 amino acids. J was trimmed by 2 bases and V by 2 bases; bases with no gene match: 18. The CDR3 nucleotides are TGCAGTGCTAGACAGCCCCGTTACAGGGGGCGAGGACGGCAAGAGACCCAGTACTTC. Residues: CSARQPRYRGRGRQETQYF.

The chain carries TRBV25-1 and TRBJ2-1, with D uncertain. Deletions cut 4 bases from V and 2 bases from J, with 9 bases between. The CDR3 loop spans 14 amino acids. Germline V lookup: CDR1 MGHDK, CDR2 SYGVNS. The chain's CDR3 is CASSANGPYNEQFF. CDR3 DNA sequence: TGTGCCAGCAGTGCAAACGGGCCCTACAATGAGCAGTTCTTC. The whole variable domain, remainder taken from reference TRBV25-1 and TRBJ2-1, is EADIYQTPRYLVIGTGKKITLECSQTMGHDKMYWYQQDPGMELHLIHYSYGVNSTEKGDLSSESTVSRIRTEHFPLTLESARPSHTSQYLCASSANGPYNEQFFGPGTRLTVL.

The CDR3, as DNA: TGCGCCAGCAGCTTGGCCGTGGGTTCGAACACCGGGGAGCTGTTTTTT. Encoded protein: CASSLAVGSNTGELFF. The chain recombines TRBV5-1 with TRBJ2-2; D gene ambiguous. V lost 0 bases, J lost 0 bases, and 9 bases lay in between. This CDR3 region has 16 residues. CDR1 is SGHRS, CDR2 YFSETQ, per germline.

The chain has TRBV6-1 and TRBJ2-6; D may match TRBD1 or TRBD2 (5 bases each). From germline, CDR1 is MNHNS and CDR2 SASEGT. The ends were cut back, 6 bases at V and 0 bases at J, with 9 bases in the middle. The CDR3 runs 15 residues. CDR3 sequence: CASRVGGSGANVLTF. CDR3 DNA sequence: TGTGCCAGCAGAGTTGGGGGCTCTGGGGCCAACGTCCTGACTTTC.